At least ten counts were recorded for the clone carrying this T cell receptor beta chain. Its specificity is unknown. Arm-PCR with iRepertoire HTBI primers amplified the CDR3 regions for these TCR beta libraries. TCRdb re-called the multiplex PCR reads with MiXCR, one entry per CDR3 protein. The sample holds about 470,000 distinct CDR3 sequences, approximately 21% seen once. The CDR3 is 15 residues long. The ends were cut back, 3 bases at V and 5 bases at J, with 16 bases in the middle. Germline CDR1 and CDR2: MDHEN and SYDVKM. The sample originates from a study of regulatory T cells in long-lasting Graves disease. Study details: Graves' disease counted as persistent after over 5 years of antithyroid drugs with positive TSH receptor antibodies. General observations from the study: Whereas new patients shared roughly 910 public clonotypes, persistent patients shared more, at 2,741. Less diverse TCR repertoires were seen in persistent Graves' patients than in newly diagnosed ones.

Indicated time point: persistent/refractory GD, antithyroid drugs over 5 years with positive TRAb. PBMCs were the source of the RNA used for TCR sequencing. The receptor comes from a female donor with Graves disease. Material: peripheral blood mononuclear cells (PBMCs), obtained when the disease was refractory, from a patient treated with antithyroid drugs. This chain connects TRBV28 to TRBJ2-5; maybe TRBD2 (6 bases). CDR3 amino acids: CASSFGAGLDETQYF. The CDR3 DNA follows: TGTGCCAGCAGTTTTGGTGCGGGACTGGATGAGACCCAGTACTTC.